Shown below are 11 T cell receptor beta chains from a single sample sequenced in a study of Ad26.COV2.S vaccination and SARS-CoV-2 variants. Sequenced by immunoSEQ multiplex PCR; TCRdb stores in-frame clones only, minus some. The sample consists of approximately 240,000 clones, more than 75% of them appearing once. The treatment is: roughly 19 received Ad26.COV2.S at low or high dose, single or two shots; about 5 received placebo; per-sample allocation not given. The samples were gathered on day 63 after the first injection of vaccine or placebo. The sample in question was peripheral blood, obtained in a trial of Ad26.COV2.S vaccine versus placebo. These receptors were obtained from a person between 18 and 60 years old who received the Ad26.COV2.S COVID-19 vaccine or a placebo.

In its sample, this clone was seen once. The gene calls are TRBV5-1 and TRBJ2-6, with 7 nucleotides matching TRBD1. V lost 1 base and J lost 0; bases outside the gene matches: 7. The V gene's germline CDR1 is SGHRS and CDR2 YFSETQ. The CDR3 is made up of 18 amino acids. For the CDR3, the DNA is TGCGCCAGCAGCTTGTGGACGACAGGGTACTCTGGGGCCAACGTCCTGACTTTC. It is translated as CASSLWTTGYSGANVLTF.

V gene TRBV11-2 combines with J gene TRBJ2-6; a possible D gene is TRBD2 (5 bases). This CDR3 is 12 amino acids long. The germline V gene encodes CDR1 SGHAT and CDR2 FQNNGV. The CDR3 here is CASGVGANVLTF. CDR3 coding DNA: TGTGCAAGCGGAGTTGGGGCCAACGTCCTGACTTTC.

V gene TRBV29-1 combines with J gene TRBJ1-5; the D gene is possibly TRBD1 (5 bases). This CDR3 has 13 residues. V gave up 8 bases and J gave up 8 bases, with 19 bases separating them. Germline CDR1 SQVTM, CDR2 ANQGSEA. CDR3 coding DNA: TGCAGCATAGGAAGGGGAACGGGGGAGCCCCAGCATTTT. This codes for CSIGRGTGEPQHF. Full variable domain (missing parts from reference TRBV29-1 and TRBJ1-5): SAVISQKPSRDICQRGTSLTIQCQVDSQVTMMFWYRQQPGQSLTLIATANQGSEATYESGFVIDKFPISRPNLTFSTLTVSNMSPEDSSIYLCSIGRGTGEPQHFGDGTRLSIL.

V usage is TRBV6-2 or TRBV6-3 and J usage is TRBJ1-2; 7 bases map to TRBD1. This CDR3 has 17 residues. V lost 4 bases to trimming and J lost 0 bases; unmatched junction nucleotides: 11. The germline V gene encodes CDR1 MNHEY and CDR2 SVGEGT. The CDR3 sequence: CASSFPWGQRTNYGYTF. CDR3 DNA: TGTGCCAGCAGTTTCCCCTGGGGACAGAGAACTAACTATGGCTACACCTTC.

The V and J genes are TRBV18 and TRBJ1-6; 11 bases align to TRBD1. J was trimmed by 7 bases and V by 5 bases; bases with no gene match: 7. The CDR3 runs to 16 residues. Germline CDR1 reads KGHSH; CDR2 reads LQKENI. CDR3 in amino acids: CASSRTGGGMNSPLHF. The DNA of the CDR3 is TGTGCCAGCTCAAGGACAGGGGGCGGGATGAATTCACCCCTCCACTTT.

The V call is TRBV6-5, the J call TRBJ1-4; D is ambiguous. CDR3 length equals 15 residues. Germline V lookup: CDR1 MNHEY, CDR2 SVGAGI. The germline V and J ends were trimmed by 2 bases and 8 bases, with 15 bases remaining between them. CDR3 DNA: TGTGCCAGCAGTTACAAAGGGTGGGATTCGGAAAAACTGTTTTTT. Amino acids: CASSYKGWDSEKLFF.

This clone was counted a single time. This chain uses TRBV12-5 with TRBJ2-7; D perhaps matches TRBD2 (6 bases). The germline V gene has CDR1 LGHNT and CDR2 FRNRAP. The CDR3 has 13 residues. With 6 bases removed from V and 7 bases from J, the gap between germline ends came to 16 bases. CDR3 bases: TGTGCTAGTGGCAATAGCGGAGAGGGGGAGCAGTACTTC. Translation: CASGNSGEGEQYF.

This chain uses TRBV7-2 with TRBJ1-1, with 7 bases identical to TRBD1. V shed 1 base and J 13 bases; nucleotides not matched to a gene: 6. Germline CDR1 SGHTA, CDR2 FQGNSA. This CDR3 contains 12 residues. The CDR3 region has the DNA TGTGCCAGCAGCTTAGGACAGGGAGGGGGTTTCTTT. The encoded protein is CASSLGQGGGFF.

This clone was picked up one time. The genes are TRBV18 and TRBJ2-7; TRBD1 matches 10 bases. Germline V CDR1 and CDR2: KGHSH, LQKENI. This CDR3 region has 14 residues. The junction had 2 bases not matched to a gene; V was cut back by 1 base and J by 5 bases. CDR3 loop: CASSPHGTGDEQYF. CDR3 DNA sequence: TGTGCCAGCTCACCACACGGGACAGGGGACGAGCAGTACTTC.

The chain links TRBV7-9 to TRBJ2-7; D remains ambiguous. The V and J ends lost 3 bases and 1 base respectively, with 16 bases between them. CDR3 size: 16 residues. Germline loops: CDR1 SEHNR, CDR2 FQNEAQ (reference sequence). For the CDR3, the DNA is TGTGCCAGCAGCTTCGACCCGGCTTCCATATCCTACGAGCAGTACTTC. Translation: CASSFDPASISYEQYF. The entire variable domain, with the rest obtained from reference TRBV7-9 and TRBJ2-7, is as follows: DTGVSQNPRHKITKRGQNVTFRCDPISEHNRLYWYRQTLGQGPEFLTYFQNEAQLEKSRLLSDRFSAERPKGSFSTLEIQRTEQGDSAMYLCASSFDPASISYEQYFGPGTRLTVT.

This chain connects TRBV5-1 to TRBJ2-3, with 8 bases identical to TRBD2. The CDR3 contains 16 residues. Germline loops: CDR1 SGHRS, CDR2 YFSETQ. V was pared by 0 bases and J by 2 bases, with 5 bases of the junction left unmatched. The CDR3 DNA reads TGCGCCAGCAGCTTGGATAGCGGGGCCTACACAGATACGCAGTATTTT. Amino acids: CASSLDSGAYTDTQYF.